This TCR beta chain was obtained from a study of cytomegalovirus exposure and HLA in healthy donors. The sample holds one count of this clone. The V and J ends lost 8 bases and 3 bases respectively, with 10 bases between them. CDR1 and CDR2 (germline): LNHDA, SQIVND (reference sequence). The CDR3 has 13 residues. The primer mix had 60 Vbeta and 13 Jbeta primers. This table comes from immunoSEQ multiplex PCR, and its TCRdb copy is limited to in-frame clones, with some not included. Here the sample spans roughly 130,000 clones, 76% being singletons. The sequencing input was PBMCs. The receptor's source is a man between 40 and 49 years old in good health and CMV-seronegative. The chain combines TRBV19 with TRBJ2-2, with unresolved D. CDR3 in amino acids: CASRDTYTGELFF. The CDR3 coding sequence is TGTGCCAGTCGCGACACGTACACCGGGGAGCTGTTTTTT.